These 14 T cell receptor beta chains came from one sample sequenced in a study of response to subunit inactivated influenza vaccine. TCRdb re-analysed the RT-PCR reads in MiXCR, keeping a single row per CDR3 protein. The sample lists about 300,000 distinct CDR3 sequences; over 20% were seen once. The sequenced sample was PBMCs from blood, obtained around 22 months after vaccination. The receptor source for this set is a man in his fifties or sixties who received an inactivated influenza vaccine.

This rearrangement joins TRBV10-3 to TRBJ2-5; weak D call: TRBD2 (6 bases). V gave up 8 bases and J gave up 5 bases, with 15 bases separating them. Germline-derived CDR1 and CDR2 are ENHRY and SYGVKD. The CDR3 contains 13 residues. CDR3 residues: CAIGGAAGETQYF. CDR3 DNA: TGTGCCATCGGCGGGGCGGCGGGGGAGACCCAGTACTTC.

The rearrangement joins TRBV5-1 to TRBJ2-6; 9 bases are shared with TRBD1. Germline assignment: CDR1 SGHRS and CDR2 YFSETQ. The CDR3 has 16 amino acids. After removal of 6 bases from V and 4 bases from J, the junction contained 8 bases not matched to a gene. CDR3 protein: CASTWGQGAGANVLTF. CDR3 in DNA: TGCGCCAGCACCTGGGGACAGGGCGCCGGGGCCAACGTCCTGACTTTC.

Ten or more counts support this clonotype. The chain combines TRBV20-1 with TRBJ1-5; TRBD1 might be the D (5 bases). CDR1 and CDR2 (germline): DFQATT, SNEGSKA (reference sequence). Trimming stripped 5 bases from V and 7 bases from J, with 18 bases between. This CDR3 contains 14 residues. The DNA of the CDR3 is TGCAGTGCTTTTACTCCAGGGATCCGACAGCCCCAGCATTTT. Encoded protein: CSAFTPGIRQPQHF.

The rearrangement joins TRBV6-1 to TRBJ1-1; TRBD1 matches 10 bases. Germline V gene data show CDR1 as MNHNS and CDR2 as SASEGT. The V gene end was trimmed by 7 bases and the J gene end by 10 bases; junction bases not matched to a gene: 12. This CDR3 has 14 residues. The CDR3 DNA sequence: TGTGCCAGCACCTCGACAGGGGGCCGATTTGGAGCTTTCTTT. Protein sequence: CASTSTGGRFGAFF.

The chain carries TRBV10-3 and TRBJ1-6; D is uncertain. Deletions cut 0 bases from V and 7 bases from J, with 10 bases between. CDR3 length: 15 amino acids. CDR1 is ENHRY, CDR2 SYGVKD, per germline. CDR3 in DNA: TGTGCCATCAGTGAGTCAGGCACCGGCAATTCACCCCTCCACTTT. Its translation: CAISESGTGNSPLHF.

The sample holds many counts of this clonotype. The V and J genes are TRBV9 and TRBJ2-7; TRBD1 matches at 10 bases. Germline-derived CDR1 and CDR2 are SGDLS and YYNGEE. V trimming: 0 bases; J trimming: 2 bases; junction bases outside the gene matches: 2. The CDR3 is 15 amino acids. CDR3 DNA: TGTGCCAGCAGCGTAGAAGGACAGGGGGCCTACGAGCAGTACTTC. As protein: CASSVEGQGAYEQYF.

The V call is TRBV30, the J call TRBJ2-1, with 11 bases that match TRBD2. The CDR3 is made up of 15 amino acids. Germline CDR1 GTSNPN, CDR2 SVGIG (reference sequence). Germline trimming cut 5 bases from V and 3 bases from J; bases unmatched to any gene: 6. The CDR3 nucleotides read TGTGCCTGGCAGTCCGGGACTAGCGGCTACAATGAGCAGTTCTTC. This translates into CAWQSGTSGYNEQFF.

This clonotype was seen more than once but under ten times. J is TRBJ2-1 and V is TRBV24-1; 11 nucleotides align to TRBD2. The CDR3 sequence is 16 residues long. Per the germline V gene, CDR1 is KGHDR and CDR2 is SFDVKD. V lost 3 bases and J lost 7; bases outside the gene matches: 7. Here the CDR3 reads CATSDLSGRALNEQFF. The CDR3 DNA sequence: TGTGCCACCAGTGATCTTAGCGGGAGGGCCTTGAATGAGCAGTTCTTC.

This clonotype was counted ten times or more. This chain uses TRBV20-1 with TRBJ1-2; TRBD1 matches 7 bases. With 6 bases clipped from V and 3 bases from J, the junction kept 4 bases outside the gene matches. CDR3 length equals 12 residues. Germline lookup yields CDR1 DFQATT and CDR2 SNEGSKA (reference sequence). As DNA, the CDR3 is TGCAGTGCGCAAGGGGGCCACTATGGCTACACCTTC. Translating it yields CSAQGGHYGYTF.

A few counts support this clonotype. J is TRBJ1-1 and V is TRBV10-3, with D perhaps TRBD1 (6 bases). CDR3 length equals 14 residues. Trimming cost V 5 bases and J 1 base, with 11 bases left between them. Per germline, CDR1 ENHRY and CDR2 SYGVKD. Here the CDR3 reads CAISYREPNTEAFF. CDR3 nucleotide sequence: TGTGCCATCAGTTACAGGGAACCGAACACTGAAGCTTTCTTT.

V and J are TRBV27 and TRBJ2-3; D is unresolved. Per the germline V gene, CDR1 is MNHEY and CDR2 is SMNVEV (reference sequence). V was cut by 6 bases and J by 6 bases, with 13 bases left in between. The CDR3 spans 13 residues. CDR3 nucleotide sequence: TGTGCCAGCAGGATCTCCGGTCTGGATACGCAGTATTTT. Amino acid sequence: CASRISGLDTQYF.

The V and J genes are TRBV7-9 and TRBJ1-6, with 11 bases that match TRBD1. J gave up 9 bases and V 6 bases, and 7 bases lay outside the gene matches. The CDR3 totals 15 residues. Germline V gene lookup returns CDR1 SEHNR and CDR2 FQNEAQ (reference sequence). The CDR3 region is CASRAGQGAPSPLHF. CDR3 bases: TGTGCCAGCAGAGCAGGACAGGGGGCTCCTTCACCCCTCCACTTT.

V usage is TRBV28 and J usage is TRBJ2-1; either TRBD1 or TRBD2 may fit D (5 bases each). V lost 6 bases to trimming and J lost 7 bases, with 13 bases between them. CDR3 size: 13 residues. CDR1 MDHEN and CDR2 SYDVKM come from the germline V gene. In DNA form, the CDR3 reads TGTGCCAGCAGCACCTCGGGGCCGAATGAGCAGTTCTTC. The encoded protein is CASSTSGPNEQFF.

The chain carries TRBV20-1 and TRBJ1-2, with TRBD1 identical over 10 bases. Germline V gene lookup returns CDR1 DFQATT and CDR2 SNEGSKA (reference sequence). CDR3 length equals 13 residues. J was trimmed by 8 bases and V by 5 bases; bases with no gene match: 8. The CDR3 sequence is CSAPTGTGDGYTF. CDR3 nucleotides: TGCAGTGCTCCGACCGGGACAGGGGACGGCTACACCTTC.